The 10 T cell receptor beta chains reported below all come from one sample, sequenced in a study of beta chain features in type 1 diabetes. No antigen has been identified for these receptors. Expressed TCRB transcripts got sequenced, as all isolated RNA was reverse transcribed. Here immunoSEQ multiplex PCR was the method, and the copy in TCRdb shows in-frame clones only, minus some. The sample lists about 650,000 clones, 9.5% to 15% seen once, with more than 0.095% in the top ten. Study outcomes and limitations: Shorter TCRB CDR3s, moderately but significantly so, were found in Type 1 diabetes patients in all four CD4+ subsets.

Sequences were obtained from naive CD4+ T cells from blood. The origin of the receptors is a man under 40 with type 1 diabetes.

The chain uses TRBV4-3 and TRBJ2-6; D remains unclear. CDR3 length: 17 amino acids. CDR1 LGHNA and CDR2 YSLEER come from the germline V gene. Trimming removed 0 bases at V and 0 bases at J, with 9 bases between. CDR3 amino acids: CASSQDLTPSGANVLTF. The CDR3 DNA reads TGCGCCAGCAGCCAAGATCTAACTCCCTCTGGGGCCAACGTCCTGACTTTC.

This clone has a handful of counts. The chain couples TRBV5-6 to TRBJ1-2; D ambiguous. In germline, CDR1 is SGHDT, CDR2 YYEEEE. This CDR3 is 13 amino acids long. The V gene lost 7 bases and the J gene lost 2 bases, with 12 bases spanning the gap. CDR3 coding DNA: TGTGCCAGCCTCCGTCAGGAGAACTATGGCTACACCTTC. The encoded protein is CASLRQENYGYTF.

The rearrangement joins TRBV30 to TRBJ1-3; a weak D match, TRBD1 (5 bases). The germline CDR1 and CDR2 sequences are GTSNPN and SVGIG (reference sequence). The CDR3 covers 13 residues. The germline V and J ends were trimmed by 0 bases and 5 bases, with 8 bases remaining between them. The CDR3 coding sequence is TGTGCCTGGAGTGTAAGGGGTAGAAACACCATATATTTT. Its protein product is CAWSVRGRNTIYF.

The chain uses TRBV7-9 and TRBJ1-6; TRBD1 is a possible D gene (5 bases). V was shortened by 5 bases and J by 7 bases, with 12 bases between the two germline ends. The CDR3 is made up of 14 amino acids. CDR1 and CDR2 from the germline V gene are SEHNR and FQNEAQ (reference sequence). The CDR3 loop is CASSNLQGNSPLHF. As DNA, the CDR3 is TGTGCCAGCAGCAACCTCCAGGGAAATTCACCCCTCCACTTT.

The chain carries TRBV2 and TRBJ2-1; 7 nucleotides agree with TRBD2. The CDR3 runs to 14 residues. Germline lookup yields CDR1 SNHLY and CDR2 FYNNEI. V shed 10 bases and J 7 bases; nucleotides not matched to a gene: 13. CDR3 sequence: CATGTIGHENEQFF. The CDR3 nucleotides are TGTGCCACCGGGACTATCGGCCACGAGAATGAGCAGTTCTTC.

This chain links TRBV6-5 with TRBJ2-7; the match to TRBD1 covers 8 bases. Trimming removed 6 bases from V and 5 bases from J; junction bases left unmatched: 3. The CDR3 spans 12 residues. Germline V CDR1 and CDR2: MNHEY, SVGAGI. CDR3 bases: TGTGCCAGCAGCCAGGGGGCTAACGAGCAGTACTTC. It codes for CASSQGANEQYF.

V is TRBV7-9 and J is TRBJ1-5; no clear D. V lost 3 bases, J lost 0 bases, and 3 bases lay in between. Germline V lookup: CDR1 SEHNR, CDR2 FQNEAQ (reference sequence). This CDR3 spans 13 amino acids. The CDR3 spells CASSFNSNQPQHF. In nucleotides, the CDR3 is TGTGCCAGCAGCTTTAATAGCAATCAGCCCCAGCATTTT. Looking up the rest from reference TRBV7-9 and TRBJ1-5 gives the full variable domain: DTGVSQNPRHKITKRGQNVTFRCDPISEHNRLYWYRQTLGQGPEFLTYFQNEAQLEKSRLLSDRFSAERPKGSFSTLEIQRTEQGDSAMYLCASSFNSNQPQHFGDGTRLSIL.

On this clone itself: The same CDR3 also results from other DNA sequences found in this sample. J is TRBJ2-7 and V is TRBV5-6, with D hard to call. The length of the CDR3 is 13 residues. V gave up 3 bases and J gave up 0 bases, with 7 bases separating them. Per the germline V gene, CDR1 is SGHDT and CDR2 is YYEEEE. The DNA of the CDR3 is TGTGCCAGCAGCTCGGACGGCTCCTACGAGCAGTACTTC. Translated: CASSSDGSYEQYF.

The J gene is TRBJ2-4, the V gene TRBV19, with D unclear. Germline lookup yields CDR1 LNHDA and CDR2 SQIVND (reference sequence). The CDR3 is 12 amino acids. V was trimmed by 5 bases and J by 4 bases, leaving 6 bases between them. The CDR3 region has the DNA TGTGCCAGTAGTCCCGGAAAAAACATTCAGTACTTC. Protein product: CASSPGKNIQYF.

This clone was seen a handful of times. The CDR3 is CASSSRQGMVPEAFF. CDR3 bases: TGTGCCAGCAGCTCGAGACAGGGGATGGTGCCTGAAGCTTTCTTT. The chain joins TRBV7-9 to TRBJ1-1; 8 bases map to TRBD1. The CDR3 loop spans 15 amino acids. The ends lost 4 bases at V and 6 bases at J; junction bases unmatched: 10. Germline V gene sequence: CDR1 SEHNR, CDR2 FQNEAQ (reference sequence).